This TCR beta chain was recovered during a study of cytomegalovirus exposure and HLA in healthy donors. Germline V gives CDR1 LNHNV, CDR2 YYDKDF (reference sequence). The V segment lost 7 bases and the J segment 5 bases; nucleotides outside the gene matches: 5. This CDR3 spans 13 amino acids. Repertoires were generated with immunoSEQ multiplex PCR, while TCRdb's copy carries only in-frame clones and drops some. The sample holds approximately 190,000 clones, 84% seen once. This receptor was obtained from a man aged 18 to 29 in good health and CMV-seropositive. The genes are TRBV15 and TRBJ2-1; 7 bases align to TRBD2. Sequenced material: PBMCs. The DNA for the CDR3 is TGTGCCACCACTAGCGGAGGGGACAATGAGCAGTTCTTC. Protein product: CATTSGGDNEQFF. The whole variable domain, remainder taken from reference TRBV15 and TRBJ2-1, is DAMVIQNPRYQVTQFGKPVTLSCSQTLNHNVMYWYQQKSSQAPKLLFHYYDKDFNNEADTPDNFQSRRPNTSFCFLDIRSPGLGDTAMYLCATTSGGDNEQFFGPGTRLTVL.